This TCR beta chain was profiled in a study of blood T cell repertoires in COVID-19. The wider study: Donors in the United States, Italy and Spain gave samples during acute or convalescent COVID-19.

The germline V gene encodes CDR1 SGHVS and CDR2 FNYEAQ. Trimming stripped 1 base from V and 1 base from J, with 4 bases between. CDR3 size: 13 residues. Note on this clone: Other DNA sequences in this specimen translate into the identical CDR3.

The assay was immunoSEQ multiplex PCR, and TCRdb's table has in-frame clones only and misses some. The sample shows some 150,000 clones, approximately 80% of them seen only once. The clonotype comes from a human donor in a cohort sampled during active COVID-19. The sequencing input was peripheral blood. The chain couples TRBV7-6 to TRBJ1-1; D is unclear. Here the CDR3 DNA reads TGTGCCAGCAGCTTAGGTCAGAACACTGAAGCTTTCTTT. It encodes CASSLGQNTEAFF.